These 21 T cell receptor beta chains share one sample of origin, sequenced in a study of blood T cells in healthy people across ages. A J-beta primer mix and a sample-barcoded 5' primer were used in a second PCR of about 7 to 12 cycles. TCRdb recomputed calls from the 5' RACE reads with MiXCR, one row per CDR3 protein. Of around 1,500,000 distinct CDR3 sequences in the sample, 42% are singletons; the top ten hold approximately 7.9%. The sample taken for sequencing was blood. The receptors were sampled from a woman aged 18-35 years in good health.

CDR3: CASSQTGVANTEAFF. The CDR3 coding sequence is TGTGCCAGCAGCCAGACAGGGGTTGCGAACACTGAAGCTTTCTTT. The V and J genes are TRBV3-1 and TRBJ1-1; 8 bases are shared with TRBD1. The CDR3 sequence is 15 residues long. J was trimmed by 1 base and V by 3 bases; bases with no gene match: 4. The germline CDR1 and CDR2 sequences are LGHDT and YNNKEL (reference sequence).

The CDR3 sequence: CASSYLGGSDTQYF. In DNA form, the CDR3 reads TGTGCCAGCAGTTACTTGGGGGGGTCAGATACGCAGTATTTT. J is TRBJ2-3 and V is TRBV6-5; 7 bases agree with TRBD2. The CDR3 loop spans 14 amino acids. In germline, CDR1 is MNHEY, CDR2 SVGAGI. J gave up 4 bases and V 1 base, and 2 bases lay outside the gene matches.

This clonotype has only a few counts. The junction does not match germline at one end; this may be a read error. The V call is TRBV4-1, the J call TRBJ2-3; 11 positions match TRBD2. The germline CDR1 and CDR2 sequences are MGHRA and YSYEKL. This CDR3 contains 14 residues. The CDR3 DNA reads as TGTGCCAGCAGCCAAGAACTAGCGGGAGCTACGCAGTATTTT. Encoded protein: CASSQELAGATQYF.

The chain combines TRBV18 with TRBJ1-1; D is uncertain. The CDR3 loop spans 13 amino acids. The germline V gene has CDR1 KGHSH and CDR2 LQKENI. V lost 3 bases, J lost 5 bases, and 10 bases lay in between. CDR3 region: CASSPTSETEAFF. The CDR3 DNA follows: TGTGCCAGCTCACCGACATCGGAAACTGAAGCTTTCTTT.

This clonotype was counted a single time. V gene TRBV20-1 combines with J gene TRBJ2-1, with 8 bases matching TRBD1. This CDR3 has 17 residues. The germline CDR1 and CDR2 sequences are DFQATT and SNEGSKA (reference sequence). V was clipped by 0 bases and J by 0 bases; unmatched bases: 7. The CDR3 DNA follows: TGCAGTGCTAGAGACCTGGGACAGGTTAGCTCCTACAATGAGCAGTTCTTC. Protein product: CSARDLGQVSSYNEQFF.

This clonotype has a handful of counts. V and J are TRBV19 and TRBJ2-1, with TRBD2 as a possible D gene (6 bases). The CDR3 contains 15 residues. Looked up from germline, CDR1 is LNHDA and CDR2 is SQIVND (reference sequence). With 5 bases removed from V and 6 bases from J, the gap between germline ends came to 17 bases. The CDR3 reads CASSVKGLRGNEQFF. The CDR3 DNA reads as TGTGCCAGTAGTGTAAAGGGACTTCGGGGCAATGAGCAGTTCTTC.

The chain has TRBV12-3 or TRBV12-4 and TRBJ1-5; no firm D call. The CDR3 sequence is 12 residues long. V was trimmed by 2 bases and J by 7 bases, leaving 6 bases between them. The CDR3 DNA follows: TGTGCCAGCAGTTTATCTCAGCAGCCCCAGCATTTT. Translated: CASSLSQQPQHF.

V gene TRBV3-1 combines with J gene TRBJ2-1; D unresolved. The ends were cut back, 6 bases at V and 5 bases at J, with 8 bases in the middle. The CDR3 is made up of 12 amino acids. Germline V lookup: CDR1 LGHDT, CDR2 YNNKEL (reference sequence). The CDR3 DNA is TGTGCCAGCAGAGGACCCAACAATGAGCAGTTCTTC. It specifies CASRGPNNEQFF.

The rearrangement links TRBV7-2 to TRBJ2-7; 12 bases align to TRBD2. This CDR3 is built from 17 residues. CDR1 and CDR2 (germline): SGHTA, FQGNSA. Germline trimming cut 5 bases from V and 1 base from J; bases unmatched to any gene: 9. The CDR3 spells CASSPRTSGVASYEQYF. CDR3 nucleotides: TGTGCCAGCAGCCCACGGACTAGCGGGGTGGCTTCCTACGAGCAGTACTTC.

The chain carries TRBV6-5 and TRBJ2-1; D is unclear. Looked up from germline, CDR1 is MNHEY and CDR2 is SVGAGI. V was cut by 6 bases and J by 5 bases, with 20 bases left in between. The CDR3 covers 16 residues. The CDR3 loop reads CASRYRNLELNNEQFF. The CDR3 bases are TGTGCCAGCAGATACAGAAACCTGGAGTTAAACAATGAGCAGTTCTTC.

The chain has TRBV7-9 and TRBJ1-1; no reliable D call. Germline loops: CDR1 SEHNR, CDR2 FQNEAQ (reference sequence). The CDR3 runs 15 residues. Trimming took off 7 bases at V and 2 bases at J, with 17 bases between the two ends. The CDR3 DNA reads TGTGCCAGCACCGTTCTTTGGGAGGGTAACACTGAAGCTTTCTTT. As protein: CASTVLWEGNTEAFF.

The sample holds a few counts of this clonotype. The chain recombines TRBV7-8 with TRBJ2-3; TRBD1 matches at 7 bases. From germline, CDR1 is SGHVS and CDR2 FQNEAQ. CDR3 length equals 15 residues. With V trimmed by 1 base and J by 5 bases, 6 bases remained unmatched. The CDR3 loop reads CASSLDRGPQDTQYF. The CDR3 nucleotides read TGTGCCAGCAGCTTAGACAGGGGACCCCAAGATACGCAGTATTTT.

This clonotype was detected a few times. V gene TRBV20-1 combines with J gene TRBJ2-5; D gene uncertain. Germline V gene sequence: CDR1 DFQATT, CDR2 SNEGSKA (reference sequence). The CDR3 has 13 amino acids. Trimming took off 6 bases at V and 1 base at J, with 12 bases between the two ends. The CDR3 spells CSADSGAQETQYF. For the CDR3, the DNA is TGCAGTGCCGACTCGGGCGCCCAAGAGACCCAGTACTTC.

CDR3 loop: CASSYTSGAPYEQYF. CDR3 coding DNA: TGTGCCAGCAGCTATACTAGCGGGGCCCCCTACGAGCAGTACTTC. The chain recombines TRBV3-1 with TRBJ2-7; 10 bases match TRBD2. The CDR3 length is 15 residues. CDR1 LGHDT and CDR2 YNNKEL come from the germline V gene (reference sequence). V was pared by 5 bases and J by 2 bases, with 6 bases of the junction left unmatched.

The J gene is TRBJ1-2, the V gene TRBV9; 8 bases align to TRBD1. The germline V gene encodes CDR1 SGDLS and CDR2 YYNGEE. V lost 3 bases, J lost 7 bases, and 5 bases stayed unmatched. CDR3 length equals 13 residues. The CDR3 loop reads CASSGGQAAGYTF. The CDR3, as DNA: TGTGCCAGCAGCGGGGGACAGGCAGCTGGCTACACCTTC.

This sequence joins TRBV5-1 and TRBJ2-1, with 9 bases that match TRBD1. From germline, CDR1 is SGHRS and CDR2 YFSETQ. The CDR3 is 15 amino acids. After removal of 4 bases from V and 7 bases from J, the junction contained 9 bases not matched to a gene. For the CDR3, the DNA is TGCGCCAGCAGCCCGCTGACAGGGGGTAAGAATGAGCAGTTCTTC. Protein product: CASSPLTGGKNEQFF.

The gene calls are TRBV2 and TRBJ1-6; D ambiguous. CDR1 SNHLY and CDR2 FYNNEI come from the germline V gene. This CDR3 has 17 amino acids. V gave up 1 base and J gave up 3 bases, with 13 bases separating them. The CDR3 loop reads CASSEGLIHLYNSPLHF. The CDR3 DNA reads as TGTGCCAGCAGTGAAGGCCTAATTCACCTCTATAATTCACCCCTCCACTTT.

The chain carries TRBV12-3 or TRBV12-4 and TRBJ1-2, with D perhaps TRBD1 (5 bases). The CDR3 contains 15 residues. V lost 7 bases to trimming and J lost 7 bases, with 22 bases between them. CDR3 sequence: CASTSTPVREGGYTF. The CDR3 DNA reads TGTGCCAGCACCTCCACGCCGGTCAGGGAGGGTGGCTACACCTTC.

The V call is TRBV7-9, the J call TRBJ1-1; 7 nucleotides match TRBD1. CDR3 length: 15 amino acids. CDR1 is SEHNR, CDR2 FQNEAQ, per germline (reference sequence). Germline trimming cut 7 bases from V and 1 base from J; bases unmatched to any gene: 9. Here the CDR3 reads CASTWPAGGNTEAFF. The CDR3 DNA follows: TGTGCCAGCACCTGGCCAGCAGGGGGGAACACTGAAGCTTTCTTT.

The chain employs TRBV29-1 and TRBJ2-5, with D uncertain. The V and J ends lost 6 bases and 3 bases respectively, with 8 bases between them. The CDR3 contains 11 residues. Germline V gene sequence: CDR1 SQVTM, CDR2 ANQGSEA. Here the CDR3 DNA reads TGCAGCGTCCCGGCGAAAGAGACCCAGTACTTC. Residues: CSVPAKETQYF. The complete variable domain, with remaining parts taken from reference TRBV29-1 and TRBJ2-5, reads SAVISQKPSRDICQRGTSLTIQCQVDSQVTMMFWYRQQPGQSLTLIATANQGSEATYESGFVIDKFPISRPNLTFSTLTVSNMSPEDSSIYLCSVPAKETQYFGPGTRLLVL.

This clonotype was counted many times. The CDR3 is CSARDRGAVESTEAFF. The CDR3 DNA reads as TGCAGTGCTAGAGACCGGGGGGCGGTTGAATCCACTGAAGCTTTCTTT. J is TRBJ1-1 and V is TRBV20-1, with a weak D call TRBD1 (6 bases). Trimming took 0 bases from V and 4 from J, leaving 18 bases between them. Germline assignment: CDR1 DFQATT and CDR2 SNEGSKA (reference sequence). CDR3 length: 16 residues.